Below, 21 T cell receptor beta chains from the same sample are listed, as sequenced in a study of control samples from healthy donors and cancer patients. Sequenced by immunoSEQ multiplex PCR; TCRdb stores in-frame clones only, minus some. The data show about 150,000 clones, nearly 95% seen once. The sample comprised blood. The receptors shown here come from a middle-aged man in good health.

The table lists this clone with a few counts. The rearrangement joins TRBV11-3 to TRBJ2-7; possibly TRBD1 or TRBD2 for D (5 bases each). V lost 5 bases, J lost 9 bases, and 20 bases lay in between. The CDR3 is 14 residues long. Germline-derived CDR1 and CDR2 are SGHNT and YENEEA. In nucleotides, the CDR3 is TGTGCCAGCAGCCCCCAGGGAGCATCAGGATCGCAGTACTTC. Its translation: CASSPQGASGSQYF. Supplemented by reference TRBV11-3 and TRBJ2-7, the full variable domain reads EAGVVQSPRYKIIEKKQPVAFWCNPISGHNTLYWYLQNLGQGPELLIRYENEEAVDDSQLPKDRFSAERLKGVDSTLKIQPAELGDSAVYLCASSPQGASGSQYFGPGTRLTVT.

V and J are TRBV24-1 and TRBJ2-5; weak D call: TRBD2 (6 bases). This CDR3 has 16 residues. Trimming removed 4 bases from V and 2 bases from J, with 16 bases in between. The V gene's germline CDR1 is KGHDR and CDR2 SFDVKD. CDR3 region: CATSDPRRGRQETQYF. CDR3 bases: TGTGCCACCAGTGACCCCCGGCGGGGTCGTCAAGAGACCCAGTACTTC.

V and J are TRBV5-4 and TRBJ1-3; maybe TRBD1 (6 bases). Germline V gene lookup returns CDR1 SGHNT and CDR2 YYREEE (reference sequence). CDR3 size: 18 residues. Trimming took 0 bases from V and 0 from J, leaving 16 bases between them. The CDR3 spells CASSLGRGGYSSGNTIYF. Written as DNA, the CDR3 is TGTGCCAGCAGCTTGGGAAGGGGGGGATACAGCTCTGGAAACACCATATATTTT. Full variable domain (rest looked up from reference TRBV5-4 and TRBJ1-3): ETGVTQSPTHLIKTRGQQVTLRCSSQSGHNTVSWYQQALGQGPQFIFQYYREEENGRGNFPPRFSGLQFPNYSSELNVNALELDDSALYLCASSLGRGGYSSGNTIYFGEGSWLTVV.

V and J are TRBV7-9 and TRBJ1-4; D not certain. The CDR3 is 13 amino acids. From germline, CDR1 is SEHNR and CDR2 FQNEAQ (reference sequence). V lost 1 base to trimming and J lost 5 bases, with 5 bases between them. CDR3 nucleotide sequence: TGTGCCAGCAGCTTAGTTTTGAATGAAAAACTGTTTTTT. Protein product: CASSLVLNEKLFF.

This chain links TRBV18 with TRBJ2-7, with D hard to call. The CDR3 runs 14 residues. Germline V gene data show CDR1 as KGHSH and CDR2 as LQKENI. Trimming pared 3 bases from V and 2 bases from J, leaving 11 bases between. CDR3 DNA: TGTGCCAGCTCACCGTCGGACGGACCCTACGAGCAGTACTTC. As protein: CASSPSDGPYEQYF.

This clone has just one count. As DNA, the CDR3 is TGTGCCAGCAGGCGTCACAGCGGCCAGCCCCAGCATTTT. Its protein is CASRRHSGQPQHF. The chain joins TRBV28 to TRBJ1-5, with D uncertain. CDR3 length: 13 residues. CDR1 is MDHEN, CDR2 SYDVKM, per germline. Trimming removed 6 bases from V and 7 bases from J, with 13 bases in between.

A few counts support this clone. The chain couples TRBV9 to TRBJ2-6, with D uncertain. This CDR3 region has 13 residues. V was pared by 4 bases and J by 2 bases, with 4 bases between. Germline values: CDR1 SGDLS, CDR2 YYNGEE. The CDR3 sequence is CASSPPGANVLTF. In DNA form, the CDR3 reads TGTGCCAGCAGCCCTCCTGGGGCCAACGTCCTGACTTTC.

The genes are TRBV19 and TRBJ1-3; no clear D gene. V was clipped by 5 bases and J by 0 bases, with 8 bases between them. This CDR3 has 14 residues. From germline, CDR1 is LNHDA and CDR2 SQIVND (reference sequence). CDR3 region: CASSHLSSGNTIYF. In DNA, the CDR3 is TGTGCCAGTAGTCATCTTAGCTCTGGAAACACCATATATTTT.

The chain links TRBV9 to TRBJ2-1; D unclear. V was trimmed by 0 bases and J by 7 bases, leaving 11 bases between them. Germline CDR1 is SGDLS and CDR2 is YYNGEE. This CDR3 has 14 amino acids. In nucleotides, the CDR3 is TGTGCCAGCAGCGTAGATCCCAGAACTAATGAGCAGTTCTTC. Amino acids: CASSVDPRTNEQFF.

The genes are TRBV13 and TRBJ1-6; D is uncertain. CDR1 and CDR2 from the germline V gene are PRHDT and FYEKMQ (reference sequence). This CDR3 region has 12 residues. Between the trimmed V and J ends, which lost 6 bases and 6 bases, there was a span of 6 bases. CDR3 protein: CASRQSNSPLHF. The CDR3 coding sequence is TGTGCCAGCAGGCAAAGTAATTCACCCCTCCACTTT.

The gene calls are TRBV5-1 and TRBJ2-1, with D uncertain. The CDR3 covers 12 residues. The germline V and J ends were trimmed by 1 base and 6 bases, with 5 bases remaining between them. From germline, CDR1 is SGHRS and CDR2 YFSETQ. In DNA, the CDR3 is TGCGCCAGCAGCTTGTCGGCCAATGAGCAGTTCTTC. Its protein is CASSLSANEQFF.

CDR3 protein: CASSRTGGNQPQHF. CDR3 DNA: TGTGCCAGCTCCCGGACAGGGGGCAATCAGCCCCAGCATTTT. The chain is built from TRBV18 and TRBJ1-5; TRBD1 matches 9 bases. This CDR3 contains 14 residues. The ends lost 6 bases at V and 2 bases at J; junction bases unmatched: 2. In germline, CDR1 is KGHSH, CDR2 LQKENI. Based on the CDR3 plus reference TRBV18 and TRBJ1-5, the full variable domain is NAGVMQNPRHLVRRRGQEARLRCSPMKGHSHVYWYRQLPEEGLKFMVYLQKENIIDESGMPKERFSAEFPKEGPSILRIQQVVRGDSAAYFCASSRTGGNQPQHFGDGTRLSIL.

This chain joins TRBV11-2 and TRBJ2-3, with 9 bases aligning to TRBD2. CDR1 and CDR2 from the germline V gene are SGHAT and FQNNGV. V gave up 5 bases and J gave up 6 bases; unmatched junction bases: 15. The CDR3 runs 17 residues. The CDR3 here is CASSPRTSSGSGDTQYF. As DNA, the CDR3 is TGTGCCAGCAGCCCCCGGACGAGTAGCGGGAGTGGGGATACGCAGTATTTT. Full variable domain (rest looked up from reference TRBV11-2 and TRBJ2-3): EAGVAQSPRYKIIEKRQSVAFWCNPISGHATLYWYQQILGQGPKLLIQFQNNGVVDDSQLPKDRFSAERLKGVDSTLKIQPAKLEDSAVYLCASSPRTSSGSGDTQYFGPGTRLTVL.

The chain employs TRBV3-1 (or the pseudogene TRBV3-2) and TRBJ1-2; D is ambiguous. CDR1 and CDR2 (germline): LGHDT, YNNKEL (reference sequence). The germline V and J ends were trimmed by 4 bases and 12 bases, with 18 bases remaining between them. There are 13 residues in the CDR3. The CDR3 sequence: CASSPPGEGPNTF. CDR3 DNA: TGTGCCAGCAGCCCCCCCGGGGAGGGCCCGAACACCTTC.

This clone was detected only once. The rearrangement joins TRBV10-1 to TRBJ2-5; D is perhaps TRBD1 (5 bases). The germline gives CDR1 WNHNN, CDR2 SYGVQD (reference sequence). This CDR3 spans 16 amino acids. Trimming pared 3 bases from V and 4 bases from J, leaving 18 bases between. CDR3 amino acids: CASSDPRAGLGETQYF. In DNA, the CDR3 is TGCGCCAGCAGTGACCCTCGGGCAGGGTTGGGAGAGACCCAGTACTTC.

The CDR3 coding sequence is TGCGCCAGCCAGGGGAACACCGGGGAGCTGTTTTTT. This sequence encodes CASQGNTGELFF. The gene calls are TRBV10-1 and TRBJ2-2, with D perhaps matching TRBD1 (5 bases). This CDR3 is 12 amino acids long. Germline assignment: CDR1 WNHNN and CDR2 SYGVQD (reference sequence). Trimming pared 8 bases from V and 1 base from J, leaving 5 bases between.

This clone has a single count. The chain joins TRBV18 to TRBJ2-2, with TRBD1 matching 8 bases. Germline V gene sequence: CDR1 KGHSH, CDR2 LQKENI. The CDR3 loop spans 15 amino acids. J was trimmed by 4 bases and V by 5 bases; bases with no gene match: 6. The CDR3: CASSVGQGGTGELFF. As DNA, the CDR3 is TGTGCCAGCTCAGTTGGACAGGGCGGCACCGGGGAGCTGTTTTTT.

This chain connects TRBV6-5 to TRBJ2-7, with D uncertain. The germline V gene encodes CDR1 MNHEY and CDR2 SVGAGI. With 0 bases removed from V and 6 bases from J, the gap between germline ends came to 9 bases. The CDR3 has 13 residues. The CDR3 DNA sequence: TGTGCCAGCAGTTACTCGAAACGTGGCGAGCAGTACTTC. This sequence encodes CASSYSKRGEQYF.

The CDR3 nucleotides read TGTGCCAGCAGCTTAATCGGGTTCGTCACTGAAGCTTTCTTT. It specifies CASSLIGFVTEAFF. This sequence joins TRBV7-9 and TRBJ1-1, with D hard to call. The ends were cut back, 2 bases at V and 4 bases at J, with 11 bases in the middle. The CDR3 consists of 14 residues. Per the germline V gene, CDR1 is SEHNR and CDR2 is FQNEAQ (reference sequence).

The chain has TRBV10-3 and TRBJ1-3; 12 bases are a match to TRBD1. The CDR3 is 20 amino acids. V lost 8 bases and J lost 0; bases outside the gene matches: 17. Per germline, CDR1 ENHRY and CDR2 SYGVKD. The CDR3: CAIRPGTGGNLGDSGNTIYF. The CDR3 coding sequence is TGTGCCATCCGGCCCGGGACAGGGGGCAACCTAGGCGACTCTGGAAACACCATATATTTT.

This chain uses TRBV10-2 with TRBJ2-3, with TRBD1 matching 11 bases. The V gene's germline CDR1 is WSHSY and CDR2 SAAADI. CDR3 length: 14 amino acids. Trimming took 7 bases from V and 6 from J; bases not matched to a gene: 6. The CDR3 loop reads CASTKDRGLDTQYF. CDR3 in DNA: TGCGCCAGCACCAAGGACAGGGGGCTGGATACGCAGTATTTT.